This T cell receptor beta chain is drawn from a study of T cell responses to AZD1222 COVID-19 vaccine. About this clone: The target antigen is unknown.

Assay: immunoSEQ multiplex PCR; the TCRdb copy retains only in-frame clones and omits some. The sample has roughly 110,000 clones; about 90% are singletons. Findings and limits, study-wide: A rise in Spike-specific TCR breadth and depth followed two AZD1222 doses.

V lost 2 bases and J 8 bases, leaving 15 bases between the germline ends. There are 14 residues in the CDR3. CDR1 is SGHTA, CDR2 FQGNSA, per germline. The V call is TRBV7-2, the J call TRBJ1-2; D is ambiguous. The source is an adult in good health. The sequenced sample was peripheral blood, obtained on day 0 of AZD1222 vaccination. The CDR3 nucleotides are TGTGCCAGCAGCTTATCCCCAGAGTTTCAGGGCTACACCTTC. Translation: CASSLSPEFQGYTF. Full variable domain (outside the CDR3, taken from reference TRBV7-2 and TRBJ1-2): GAGVSQSPSNKVTEKGKDVELRCDPISGHTALYWYRQSLGQGLEFLIYFQGNSAPDKSGLPSDRFSAERTGGSVSTLTIQRTQQEDSAVYLCASSLSPEFQGYTFGSGTRLTVV.